This is a list of T cell receptor beta chains from one sample in a study of shared clonotypes between healthy human individuals. Method: immunoSEQ multiplex PCR; TCRdb's copy keeps in-frame clones and lacks some. The top ten hold around 1.5% of the sample, which has roughly 1,100,000 clones, roughly 80% seen once. The specimen sequenced was memory CD4+ T cells sorted from blood. The receptors derive from a man younger than 35 in good health. Both conserved end residues are part of each CDR3. Each record gives: clone size, J gene, D gene, V gene, CDR3 protein, CDR3 DNA. A D gene is named only where the DNA matches it firmly. Clone size is stated in some rows and not others, as once, few, many or a class when expanded.

NA	TRBJ1-1	NA	TRBV6-1	CASSEARGTEAFF	TGTGCCAGCAGTGAAGCGCGAGGCACTGAAGCTTTCTTT
NA	TRBJ2-3	NA	TRBV4-1	CASSQEGLFERRYF	TGCGCCAGCAGCCAAGAAGGTTTATTTGAGCGCCGGTATTTT
NA	TRBJ2-6	NA	TRBV18	CASSPPGGLLSGANVLTF	TGTGCCAGCTCACCCCCCGGGGGTCTCCTCTCTGGGGCCAACGTCCTGACTTTC
NA	TRBJ2-3	TRBD1	TRBV19	CASSYLRGTGRTDTQYF	TGTGCCAGTAGTTACTTACGCGGGACAGGGAGGACAGATACGCAGTATTTT
once	TRBJ2-2	TRBD2	TRBV6-6	CASSFKLADTGELFF	TGTGCCAGCAGTTTCAAACTAGCGGACACCGGGGAGCTGTTTTTT
few	TRBJ1-2	NA	TRBV4-2	CASSQGPYGYTF	TGTGCCAGCAGCCAAGGACCGTATGGCTACACCTTC
NA	TRBJ2-3	TRBD2	TRBV2	CASSEGLLAGAPDTQYF	TGTGCCAGCAGTGAGGGTCTACTAGCGGGGGCCCCAGATACGCAGTATTTT
NA	TRBJ1-6	NA	TRBV4-2	CASSQDFDSPLHF	TGTGCCAGCAGCCAAGATTTCGATTCACCCCTCCACTTT
NA	TRBJ1-5	NA	TRBV27	CASSLQDSNQPQHF	TGTGCCAGCAGTTTGCAGGATAGCAATCAGCCCCAGCATTTT
NA	TRBJ2-1	TRBD1	TRBV5-6	CASSSTGQTSYNEQFF	TGTGCCAGCAGCTCGACGGGACAGACCTCCTACAATGAGCAGTTCTTC
NA	TRBJ2-7	TRBD1	TRBV30	CAWGLPDRASYEQYF	TGTGCCTGGGGCTTGCCGGACAGGGCATCCTACGAGCAGTACTTC
NA	TRBJ1-1	TRBD1	TRBV5-1	CASSPGQGSNTEAFF	TGCGCCAGCAGCCCCGGACAGGGTTCGAACACTGAAGCTTTCTTT
NA	TRBJ2-5	NA	TRBV9	CASSVGSVEGETQYF	TGTGCCAGCAGCGTAGGGAGCGTCGAAGGGGAGACCCAGTACTTC
NA	TRBJ2-5	NA	TRBV5-4	CASTRRGFEETQYF	TGTGCCAGCACTCGACGGGGATTTGAAGAGACCCAGTACTTC
NA	TRBJ1-5	NA	TRBV19	CASTGPNGNQPQHF	TGTGCCAGCACAGGCCCTAACGGCAATCAGCCCCAGCATTTT
few	TRBJ1-2	NA	TRBV7-6	CASSFRRGDGYTF	TGTGCCAGCAGTTTTAGGAGGGGAGATGGCTACACCTTC
NA	TRBJ1-6	NA	TRBV27	CASSLSPQGLSPLHF	TGTGCCAGCAGTTTGTCCCCACAGGGCCTTTCACCCCTCCACTTT
NA	TRBJ2-1	NA	TRBV23-1	CASSQSADYNEQFF	TGCGCCAGCAGTCAATCGGCAGACTACAATGAGCAGTTCTTC
NA	TRBJ2-6	NA	TRBV5-1	CASSLAQVANVLTF	TGCGCCAGCAGCTTGGCCCAGGTGGCCAACGTCCTGACTTTC
NA	TRBJ1-6	NA	TRBV19	CASSSLPPGPAWDNSPLHF	TGTGCCAGTAGTTCCCTCCCGCCCGGACCAGCCTGGGATAATTCACCCCTCCACTTT
NA	TRBJ1-2	NA	TRBV18	CASSPPVGTTANYGYTF	TGTGCCAGCTCACCACCGGTTGGGACAACGGCTAACTATGGCTACACCTTC
NA	TRBJ1-1	NA	TRBV30	CAWTGQFMNTEAFF	TGTGCCTGGACTGGGCAGTTCATGAACACTGAAGCTTTCTTT
NA	TRBJ1-2	TRBD1	TRBV7-8	CASSLGQGALGGYTF	TGTGCCAGCAGCTTAGGCCAGGGGGCGCTTGGTGGCTACACCTTC
NA	TRBJ2-3	NA	TRBV7-2	CASSFWGASTDTQYF	TGTGCCAGCAGCTTTTGGGGGGCGAGCACAGATACGCAGTATTTT
NA	TRBJ2-7	TRBD2	TRBV5-1	CASSLAASGRREQYF	TGCGCCAGCAGCTTGGCGGCTAGCGGGAGGCGAGAGCAGTACTTC
NA	TRBJ1-4	TRBD1	TRBV18	CASSPRQGDEKLFF	TGTGCCAGCTCACCCCGACAGGGGGACGAAAAACTGTTTTTT
NA	TRBJ2-4	TRBD1	TRBV6-6	CASSAPGQGKNIQYF	TGTGCCAGCAGTGCGCCGGGACAGGGTAAAAACATTCAGTACTTC
NA	TRBJ1-6	TRBD1	TRBV18	CASSSTGAYNSPLHF	TGTGCCAGCTCATCAACAGGGGCCTATAATTCACCCCTCCACTTT
many	TRBJ1-4	NA	TRBV7-9	CASSLAGGKSNEKLFF	TGTGCCAGCAGCTTAGCAGGGGGGAAGTCTAATGAAAAACTGTTTTTT